This T cell receptor (beta chain) was profiled in a study of shared clonotypes between healthy human individuals. CDR1 MGHDK and CDR2 SYGVNS come from the germline V gene. Trimming left V 5 bases short and J 9 bases short, with 18 bases between. The CDR3 is 14 amino acids. TCRdb's table, derived via immunoSEQ multiplex PCR, lists solely in-frame clones and lacks some. In the table there are 2 million to 3 million clones, roughly 93% of which are singletons. The source material was naive CD4+ T cells from PBMCs. Subset reported: CD45RA+ positively selected. The origin of this receptor is a man aged 18 to 29 in good health. Some clones in this sample may be carry-over from other donors' samples. This chain links TRBV25-1 with TRBJ2-3, with D possibly TRBD2 on 7 matching bases. The CDR3 sequence: CASSFGGALLTQYF. The CDR3 DNA sequence: TGTGCCAGCAGTTTTGGGGGGGCTCTGTTGACGCAGTATTTT.